The rows below give T cell receptor beta chains drawn from one sample of a study of T-cell reconstitution after alpha-beta-depleted transplantation in children. TCRdb ran MiXCR on the PCR reads and lists one entry per CDR3 protein. This sample has over 400,000 distinct CDR3 sequences; roughly 43% occur once, and the top ten carry roughly a quarter. This specimen consisted of PBMCs, obtained before TCRalphabeta/CD19-depleted stem cell transplant. The receptor set was obtained from a girl under 10 years old with aplastic anemia, due to receive a stem cell transplant. Both conserved end residues are part of each CDR3. The D gene is left open where the match is weak. Some rows mark clone size as missing; the rest say once, few, many or name a class of expanded clone.

J gene	D gene	V gene	clone size	CDR3 DNA	CDR3 protein
TRBJ2-3	NA	TRBV6-5	few	TGTGCCAGCAGTTACTCGACCCGGAGGACAGATACGCAGTATTTT	CASSYSTRRTDTQYF
TRBJ1-1	NA	TRBV7-2	NA	TGTGCCAGCAGCTCCTTACAGGGAGGCACTGAAGCTTTCTTT	CASSSLQGGTEAFF
TRBJ2-7	TRBD2	TRBV5-1	many	TGCGCCAGCAGCGTGACCGGGACTAGCGTTTACGAGCAGTACTTC	CASSVTGTSVYEQYF
TRBJ2-6	NA	TRBV20-1	NA	TGCAGTGCTAGAGATCAAGTAACCAGATTCTCTGGGGCCAACGTCCTGACTTTC	CSARDQVTRFSGANVLTF
TRBJ2-3	NA	TRBV6-6	few	TGTGCCAGCAGTTTGGAGGAAGATACGCAGTATTTT	CASSLEEDTQYF
TRBJ2-3	NA	TRBV28	NA	TGTGCCAGCAGCATACTTCGGGCAGATACGCAGTATTTT	CASSILRADTQYF
TRBJ2-7	NA	TRBV7-2	few	TGTGCCAGCAGCTTGGGCAGGGTTGGTCTTGGGGACTACGAGCAGTACTTC	CASSLGRVGLGDYEQYF
TRBJ2-2	NA	TRBV10-1	many	TGCGCCAGCAGTGAGGGGAAGCGGCCTTTAACCGGGGAGCTGTTTTTT	CASSEGKRPLTGELFF
TRBJ2-7	NA	TRBV10-3	NA	TGTGCCATCAGGACACAGGAACCGTCGTCTAACGAGCAGTACTTC	CAIRTQEPSSNEQYF
TRBJ2-1	TRBD2	TRBV12-3/TRBV12-4	many	TGTGCCAGCAGGTCCGGGACTAGCGGGAAGGGTGAGCAGTTCTTC	CASRSGTSGKGEQFF
TRBJ2-2	NA	TRBV12-3/TRBV12-4	NA	TGTGCCAGCAGTCCCCGGAGGGGCACCGGGGAGCTGTTTTTT	CASSPRRGTGELFF
TRBJ2-5	NA	TRBV20-1	NA	TGCAGTGCTAGAGATGGAGGGAAAGAGACCCAGTACTTC	CSARDGGKETQYF
TRBJ2-1	NA	TRBV30	NA	TGTGCCTGGAGTGGGGCATTATACAATGAGCAGTTCTTC	CAWSGALYNEQFF
TRBJ2-5	TRBD1	TRBV20-1	NA	TGCAGTGCTAGGAATCAGGGGGATACGGAGACCCAGTACTTC	CSARNQGDTETQYF
TRBJ1-1	NA	TRBV5-1	few	TGCGCCAGCAGCTCTAGCAGGGGCAACACTGAAGCTTTCTTT	CASSSSRGNTEAFF
TRBJ1-2	NA	TRBV5-1	few	TGCGCCAGCAGCTTGGGAGGGTCGGACGGCTACACCTTC	CASSLGGSDGYTF
TRBJ2-4	TRBD1	TRBV4-2	NA	TGTGCCAGCAGCCCGACAGGGGAGGTAAACATTCAGTACTTC	CASSPTGEVNIQYF
TRBJ2-1	NA	TRBV4-1	NA	TGCGCCAGCAGCCAAGAGACAGCCTACAATGAGCAGTTCTTC	CASSQETAYNEQFF
TRBJ2-1	NA	TRBV7-3	few	TGTGCCAGCAGTTCAAATTTCGGGACGGCGAACAATGAGCAGTTCTTC	CASSSNFGTANNEQFF
TRBJ2-1	NA	TRBV4-2	NA	TGTGCCAGCAGCCAAGTTCTAGTCAGTTTCGATGAGCAGTTCTTC	CASSQVLVSFDEQFF
TRBJ2-7	TRBD1	TRBV20-1	NA	TGCAGTGCTAGTATGGGACAGGGGGCTTTCGAGCAGTACTTC	CSASMGQGAFEQYF
TRBJ1-1	TRBD1	TRBV20-1	NA	TGCAGTGCTAGAGAGGGACAGGGTTTGCCTGAAGCTTTCTTT	CSAREGQGLPEAFF
TRBJ2-7	TRBD2	TRBV27	NA	TGTGCCAGCAGTTTCACTAGCGCCTACGAGCAGTACTTC	CASSFTSAYEQYF
TRBJ2-1	TRBD2	TRBV20-1	many	TGCAGTGCGGTAGCGGGAGGCCCCAATGAGCAGTTCTTC	CSAVAGGPNEQFF
TRBJ2-5	NA	TRBV10-3	few	TGTGCCATCAGTGAGTCGGGACACGCCGGTGAGACCCAGTACTTC	CAISESGHAGETQYF
TRBJ2-5	NA	TRBV6-2/TRBV6-3	NA	TGTGCCAGCACCCGCGGAGGCGCTCAGGAGACCCAGTACTTC	CASTRGGAQETQYF
TRBJ1-2	NA	TRBV29-1	few	TGCAGCGCGACAGTTAACTATGGCTACACCTTC	CSATVNYGYTF
TRBJ2-7	NA	TRBV4-2	NA	TGTGCCAGCAGCCAAGATGGGGCAAGTCGCTCCCACGGGCAGTACTTC	CASSQDGASRSHGQYF
TRBJ2-7	TRBD1	TRBV5-1	NA	TGCGCCAGCAGCGGGGGACAGGGCCGCTCCTACGAGCAGTACTTC	CASSGGQGRSYEQYF
TRBJ1-3	NA	TRBV7-9	few	TGTGCCAGCAGCTTCCCCGGACGCGTCTCTGGAAACACCATATATTTT	CASSFPGRVSGNTIYF
TRBJ2-7	TRBD2	TRBV2	many	TGTGCCAGCAGTGGTCAGCGGGGGATAAATTACGAGCAGTACTTC	CASSGQRGINYEQYF
TRBJ2-7	TRBD1	TRBV5-6	NA	TGTGCCAGCAGCTTTCCTCCTTGGGACAGGGGAAACGAGCAGTACTTC	CASSFPPWDRGNEQYF
TRBJ2-1	NA	TRBV20-1	few	TGCAGTGCCCACTCCGGGCGGGAATGGTACAATGAGCAGTTCTTC	CSAHSGREWYNEQFF
TRBJ2-7	NA	TRBV20-1	few	TGCAGTGCAGACGGACCAGCCTACGAGCAGTACTTC	CSADGPAYEQYF
TRBJ2-3	TRBD2	TRBV20-1	few	TGCAGTGCTCCCCGGGCAGCGGGAGCAGCAGATACGCAGTATTTT	CSAPRAAGAADTQYF
TRBJ1-2	NA	TRBV19	few	TGTGCCAGTAGTATCAGCGGAACAGGGAGGGGCTACACCTTC	CASSISGTGRGYTF
TRBJ2-7	TRBD2	TRBV20-1	NA	TGCAGTGCTAGACCGGCTAGCGGTTCCTACGAGCAGTACTTC	CSARPASGSYEQYF
TRBJ2-1	NA	TRBV15	NA	TGTGCCACCAGCAGAGATCTGTTAACGGGGAATGAGCAGTTCTTC	CATSRDLLTGNEQFF
TRBJ2-1	NA	TRBV14	few	TGTGCCAGCCGGAAAACCCACAATGAGCAGTTCTTC	CASRKTHNEQFF
TRBJ1-4	TRBD1	TRBV20-1	many	TGCAGTGCCCCCGGACAGGGGAATGAAAAACTGTTTTTT	CSAPGQGNEKLFF
TRBJ2-5	NA	TRBV21-1	NA	TGTGCCAGCACCGTGGACAGGGAGGGTGAAGAGACCCAGTACTTC	CASTVDREGEETQYF
TRBJ2-1	TRBD2	TRBV27	NA	TGTGCCAGCAGTCAAGGGCGGGAGTGGAGGAATGAGCAGTTCTTC	CASSQGREWRNEQFF
TRBJ2-7	TRBD1	TRBV27	NA	TGTGCCAGCAGTTTCCGGGACAGCTCCTACGAGCAGTACTTC	CASSFRDSSYEQYF
TRBJ2-1	NA	TRBV20-1	NA	TGCAATGCTCCTAAATGGGTCAATGAGCAGTTCTTC	CNAPKWVNEQFF
TRBJ2-2	TRBD1	TRBV7-9	NA	TGTGCCAGCAGCCGGACAGGGGGTAGGACCGGGGAGCTGTTTTTT	CASSRTGGRTGELFF
TRBJ2-5	NA	TRBV4-1	NA	TGCGCCAGCAGTCCAACAGGGCGAATCCAAGAGACCCAGTACTTC	CASSPTGRIQETQYF
TRBJ2-7	NA	TRBV20-1	NA	TGCAGTGCTAGAGATGCACGAACCTACGAGCAGTACTTC	CSARDARTYEQYF
TRBJ2-2	TRBD2	TRBV28	many	TGTGCCAGCAGTTCCCAGGCGGGAGACACCGGGGAGCTGTTTTTT	CASSSQAGDTGELFF
TRBJ2-2	TRBD2	TRBV29-1	once	TGCAGCGTTCGTGGGGGGGTTGACACCGGGGAGCTGTTTTTT	CSVRGGVDTGELFF
TRBJ1-4	NA	TRBV19	NA	TGTGCCAGTACCGTGAGAGACAATGAAAAACTGTTTTTT	CASTVRDNEKLFF
TRBJ2-5	NA	TRBV6-5	few	TGTGCCAGTGGTGAGACACAAGAGACCCAGTACTTC	CASGETQETQYF
TRBJ2-5	NA	TRBV5-1	NA	TGCGCCAGCAGCCCCCTCACAGGGTCAGAGACCCAGTACTTC	CASSPLTGSETQYF
TRBJ2-1	TRBD2	TRBV9	many	TGTGCCAGCAGCGTAAGCGGGAGATGGGTCATCGATGAGCAGTTCTTC	CASSVSGRWVIDEQFF
TRBJ2-3	NA	TRBV5-1	many	TGCGCCAGCAGCCCAAGAGATGGTGCAGATACGCAGTATTTT	CASSPRDGADTQYF
TRBJ2-7	NA	TRBV29-1	many	TGCAGCGTTGAAACCGCCTCCTACGAGCAGTACTTC	CSVETASYEQYF
TRBJ2-2	NA	TRBV7-3	NA	TGTGCCAGCAGCTTAGAGGAGTCCGGGGAGCTGTTTTTT	CASSLEESGELFF
TRBJ1-4	NA	TRBV4-2	NA	TGTGCCAGCAGCCAGGCCGCAGTGGAGGGTAATGAAAAACTGTTTTTT	CASSQAAVEGNEKLFF